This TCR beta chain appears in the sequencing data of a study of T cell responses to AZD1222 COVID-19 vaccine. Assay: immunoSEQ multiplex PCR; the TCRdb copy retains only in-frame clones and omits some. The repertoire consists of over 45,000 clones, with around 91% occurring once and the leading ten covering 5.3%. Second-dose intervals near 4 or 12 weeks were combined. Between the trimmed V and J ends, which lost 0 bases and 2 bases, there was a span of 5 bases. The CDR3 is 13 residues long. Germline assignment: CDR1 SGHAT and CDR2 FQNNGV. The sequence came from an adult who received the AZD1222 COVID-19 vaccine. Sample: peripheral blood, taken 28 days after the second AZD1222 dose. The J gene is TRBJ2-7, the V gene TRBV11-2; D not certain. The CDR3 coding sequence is TGTGCCAGCAGCTTAGAACAGACCTACGAGCAGTACTTC. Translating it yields CASSLEQTYEQYF.